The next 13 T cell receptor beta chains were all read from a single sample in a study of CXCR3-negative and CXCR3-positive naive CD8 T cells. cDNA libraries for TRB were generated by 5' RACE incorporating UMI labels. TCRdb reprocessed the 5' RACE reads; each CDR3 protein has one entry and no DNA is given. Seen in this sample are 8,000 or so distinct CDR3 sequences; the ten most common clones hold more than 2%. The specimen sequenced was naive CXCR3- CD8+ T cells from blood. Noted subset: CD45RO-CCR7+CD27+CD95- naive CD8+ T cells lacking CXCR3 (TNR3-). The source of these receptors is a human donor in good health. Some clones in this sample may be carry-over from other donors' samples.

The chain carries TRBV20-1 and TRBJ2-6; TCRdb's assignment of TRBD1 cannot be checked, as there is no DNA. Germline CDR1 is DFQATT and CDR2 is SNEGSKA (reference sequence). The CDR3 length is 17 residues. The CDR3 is CSAWTDVTPSGANVLTF.

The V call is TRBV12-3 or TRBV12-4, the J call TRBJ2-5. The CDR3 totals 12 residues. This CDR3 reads CASSPTEETQYF.

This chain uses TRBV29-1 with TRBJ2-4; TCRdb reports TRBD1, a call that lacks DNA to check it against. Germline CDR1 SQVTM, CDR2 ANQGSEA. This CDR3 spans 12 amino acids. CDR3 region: CSVAGTVNIQYF.

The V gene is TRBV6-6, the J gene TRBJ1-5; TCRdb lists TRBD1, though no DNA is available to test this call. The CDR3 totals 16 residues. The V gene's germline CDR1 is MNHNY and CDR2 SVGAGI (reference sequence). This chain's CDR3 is CASRKTGSSSNQPQHF.

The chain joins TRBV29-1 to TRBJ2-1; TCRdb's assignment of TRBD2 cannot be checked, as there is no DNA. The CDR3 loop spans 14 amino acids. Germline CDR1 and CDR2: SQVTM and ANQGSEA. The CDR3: CSVETGLLYNEQFF.

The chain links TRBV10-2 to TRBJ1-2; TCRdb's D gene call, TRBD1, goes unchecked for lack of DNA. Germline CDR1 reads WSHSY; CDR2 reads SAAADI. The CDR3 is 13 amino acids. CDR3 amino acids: CASSESRTGGYTF.

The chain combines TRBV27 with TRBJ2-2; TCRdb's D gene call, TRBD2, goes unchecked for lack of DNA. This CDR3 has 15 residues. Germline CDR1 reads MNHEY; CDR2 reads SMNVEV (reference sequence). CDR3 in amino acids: CASSLGERASGELFF.

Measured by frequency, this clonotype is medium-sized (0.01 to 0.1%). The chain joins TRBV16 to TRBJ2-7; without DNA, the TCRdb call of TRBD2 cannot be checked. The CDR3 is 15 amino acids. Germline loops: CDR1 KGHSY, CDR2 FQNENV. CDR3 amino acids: CASSQSASGTYEQYF.

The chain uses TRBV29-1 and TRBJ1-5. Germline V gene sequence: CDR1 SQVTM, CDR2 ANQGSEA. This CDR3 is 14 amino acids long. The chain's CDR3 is CSVESGGYNQPQHF.

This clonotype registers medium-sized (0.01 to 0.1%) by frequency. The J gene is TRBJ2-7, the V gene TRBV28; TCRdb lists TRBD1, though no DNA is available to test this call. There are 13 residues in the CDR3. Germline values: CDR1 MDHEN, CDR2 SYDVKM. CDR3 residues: CASGAVSSYEQYF.

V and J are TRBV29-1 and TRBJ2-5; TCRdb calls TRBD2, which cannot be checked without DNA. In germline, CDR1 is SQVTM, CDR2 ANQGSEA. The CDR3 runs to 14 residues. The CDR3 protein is CSVVPFKIQETQYF.

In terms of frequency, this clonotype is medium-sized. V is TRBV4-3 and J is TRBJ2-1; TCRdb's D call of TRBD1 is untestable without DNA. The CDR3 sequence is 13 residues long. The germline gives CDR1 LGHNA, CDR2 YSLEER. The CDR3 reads CASSQEREWEQFF.

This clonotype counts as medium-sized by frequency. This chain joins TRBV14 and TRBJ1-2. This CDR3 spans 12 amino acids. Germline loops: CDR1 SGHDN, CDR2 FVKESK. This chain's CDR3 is CASSQGNYGYTF.